The 10 T cell receptor beta chains below were found in one sample sequenced in a study of shared clonotypes between healthy human individuals. Measured with immunoSEQ multiplex PCR; TCRdb has only the in-frame clones, and not every one. Here the sample spans almost 750,000 clones, approximately 72% being singletons. The sequenced sample consisted of memory CD4+ T cells sorted from blood. Indicated subset: CD45RA-negative fraction. These receptors all come from a woman in her twenties or thirties in good health.

This chain links TRBV6-6 with TRBJ2-5; D remains ambiguous. The CDR3 length is 14 residues. Germline loops: CDR1 MNHNY, CDR2 SVGAGI (reference sequence). The V and J ends lost 2 bases and 4 bases respectively, with 11 bases between them. CDR3 bases: TGTGCCAGCAGTTACGGTAAAGGGCGAGAGACCCAGTACTTC. This gives the protein CASSYGKGRETQYF.

This clone was recorded only once. This chain joins TRBV14 and TRBJ2-3; D may be TRBD1 (6 bases). V was cut by 3 bases and J by 3 bases, with 16 bases left in between. CDR3 length: 16 amino acids. Germline values: CDR1 SGHDN, CDR2 FVKESK. The CDR3 DNA is TGTGCCAGCAGCCAGTCCGGGACATTCGGGACAGATACGCAGTATTTT. Amino acid sequence: CASSQSGTFGTDTQYF. Full variable domain (missing parts from reference TRBV14 and TRBJ2-3): EAGVTQFPSHSVIEKGQTVTLRCDPISGHDNLYWYRRVMGKEIKFLLHFVKESKQDESGMPNNRFLAERTGGTYSTLKVQPAELEDSGVYFCASSQSGTFGTDTQYFGPGTRLTVL.

J is TRBJ1-4 and V is TRBV7-6; D remains ambiguous. Germline V CDR1 and CDR2: SGHVS, FNYEAQ. The CDR3 covers 14 residues. The V end lost 5 bases, the J end lost 8 bases, and 15 bases lay between the germline ends. This chain's CDR3 is CASSAHLGGEKLFF. The CDR3 DNA reads TGTGCCAGCAGCGCTCACCTGGGAGGAGAAAAACTGTTTTTT.

This clone was recorded a few times. The V gene is TRBV5-4, the J gene TRBJ1-1, with a possible D match to TRBD1 (6 bases). The CDR3 spans 16 residues. Germline V lookup: CDR1 SGHNT, CDR2 YYREEE (reference sequence). V was trimmed by 0 bases and J by 1 base, leaving 13 bases between them. The CDR3 region has the DNA TGTGCCAGCAGCTTGGACGGCCGGGGGCAGAACACTGAAGCTTTCTTT. Translating it yields CASSLDGRGQNTEAFF.

This chain connects TRBV29-1 to TRBJ1-2; D unresolved. V lost 5 bases and J lost 8, with 15 bases in between. This CDR3 contains 12 residues. Germline V gives CDR1 SQVTM, CDR2 ANQGSEA. This CDR3 is CSVPDGGEGYTF. For the CDR3, the DNA is TGCAGCGTTCCCGACGGCGGGGAGGGCTACACCTTC.

This clone was counted at least ten times. The chain joins TRBV19 to TRBJ2-7, with TRBD2 matching 12 bases. Germline V gives CDR1 LNHDA, CDR2 SQIVND (reference sequence). The ends lost 5 bases at V and 4 bases at J; junction bases unmatched: 6. CDR3 length: 15 residues. CDR3 loop: CASSQLAGGAYEQYF. CDR3 DNA sequence: TGTGCCAGTAGTCAACTAGCGGGAGGAGCTTACGAGCAGTACTTC.

The chain joins TRBV7-2 to TRBJ1-2; D is ambiguous. Looked up from germline, CDR1 is SGHTA and CDR2 is FQGNSA. CDR3 length equals 14 residues. The V and J ends lost 5 bases and 0 bases respectively, with 10 bases between them. CDR3 loop: CASSPTRANYGYTF. The CDR3 coding sequence is TGTGCCAGCAGCCCCACAAGAGCTAACTATGGCTACACCTTC.

The chain combines TRBV29-1 with TRBJ2-3, with 11 bases identical to TRBD2. The CDR3 is 13 residues long. Germline CDR1 reads SQVTM; CDR2 reads ANQGSEA. Trimming removed 7 bases from V and 4 bases from J; junction bases left unmatched: 4. The CDR3 DNA reads as TGCAGCGGGACTAGCGGGTGGGCAGATACGCAGTATTTT. It translates to CSGTSGWADTQYF.

V and J are TRBV5-1 and TRBJ2-1, with TRBD2 identical over 12 bases. The germline gives CDR1 SGHRS, CDR2 YFSETQ. Losses at the gene ends were 3 bases for V and 7 bases for J; bases not matched to a gene: 5. This CDR3 has 15 residues. Here the CDR3 DNA reads TGCGCCAGCAGCTCAGGGACTAGCGGGCTGAATGAGCAGTTCTTC. It specifies CASSSGTSGLNEQFF.

This clone has a handful of counts. The J gene is TRBJ2-7, the V gene TRBV7-2; no definite D call. Germline-derived CDR1 and CDR2 are SGHTA and FQGNSA. The CDR3 is 15 residues long. V was cut by 1 base and J by 2 bases, with 12 bases left in between. CDR3 nucleotides: TGTGCCAGCAGCTTAGAAAGTCACAGCACCTACGAGCAGTACTTC. Translated: CASSLESHSTYEQYF.